This record covers a single T cell receptor beta chain. Through a sample-barcoded 5' primer and a J-beta primer mix, a second PCR was run for roughly 6 to 12 cycles. TCRdb re-analysed the 5' RACE reads in MiXCR, keeping a single row per CDR3 protein. The sample has roughly 1.5 million distinct CDR3 sequences, approximately 39% seen once. The data were taken from a study of blood T cells in healthy people across ages. The CDR3 has 15 amino acids. CDR1 is ENHRY, CDR2 SYGVKD, per germline. V shed 2 bases, J shed 6 bases, and the junction held 4 bases outside the gene matches. The sequencing sample was made of blood. The TCR sequence derives from a woman between 18 and 29 years old in good health. V usage is TRBV10-3 and J usage is TRBJ2-2; 9 nucleotides line up with TRBD2. CDR3 DNA sequence: TGTGCCATCAGTGAGACTAGCGGGTACCCCGGGGAGCTGTTTTTT. Translation gives CAISETSGYPGELFF.